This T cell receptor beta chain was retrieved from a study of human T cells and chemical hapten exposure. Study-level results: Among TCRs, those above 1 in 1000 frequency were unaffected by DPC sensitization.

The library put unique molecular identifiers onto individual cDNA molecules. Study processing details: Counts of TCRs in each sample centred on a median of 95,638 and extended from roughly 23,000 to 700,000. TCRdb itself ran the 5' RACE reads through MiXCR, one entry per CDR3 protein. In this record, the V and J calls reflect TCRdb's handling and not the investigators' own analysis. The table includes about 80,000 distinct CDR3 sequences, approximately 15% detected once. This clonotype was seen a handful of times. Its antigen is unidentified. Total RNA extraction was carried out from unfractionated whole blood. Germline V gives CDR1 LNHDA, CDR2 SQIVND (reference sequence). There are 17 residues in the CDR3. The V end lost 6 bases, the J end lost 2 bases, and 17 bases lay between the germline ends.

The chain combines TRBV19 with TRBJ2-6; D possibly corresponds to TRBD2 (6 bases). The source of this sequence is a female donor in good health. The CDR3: CASSPLTGEPGANVLTF. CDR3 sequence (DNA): TGTGCCAGTAGCCCCCTTACGGGGGAGCCTGGGGCCAACGTCCTGACTTTC.